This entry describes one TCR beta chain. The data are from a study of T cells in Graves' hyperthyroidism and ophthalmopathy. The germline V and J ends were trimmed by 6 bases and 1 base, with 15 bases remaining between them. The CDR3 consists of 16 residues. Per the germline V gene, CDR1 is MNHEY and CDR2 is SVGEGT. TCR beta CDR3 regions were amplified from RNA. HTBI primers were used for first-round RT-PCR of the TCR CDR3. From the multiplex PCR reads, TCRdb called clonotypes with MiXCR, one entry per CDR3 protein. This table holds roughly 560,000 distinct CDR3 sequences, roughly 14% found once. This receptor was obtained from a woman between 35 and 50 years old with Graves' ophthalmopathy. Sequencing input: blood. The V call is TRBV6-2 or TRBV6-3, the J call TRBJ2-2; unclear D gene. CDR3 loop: CASRVRLLRNTGELFF. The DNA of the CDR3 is TGTGCCAGCAGAGTGAGGTTACTTAGGAACACCGGGGAGCTGTTTTTT.